This T cell receptor (beta chain) came from a study of T cell responses to AZD1222 COVID-19 vaccine. Study-level points and caveats: Nearly half of unique spike-specific TCRs reportedly avoided B.1.351 and B.1.1.7 mutated regions. In all cases, repertoires were sampled only after the peak T cell response. Donors, mostly white British, included more females; clonal diversity was possibly underestimated.

V lost 7 bases to trimming and J lost 9 bases, with 16 bases between them. This CDR3 spans 14 amino acids. Germline lookup yields CDR1 MNHEY and CDR2 SVGEGT. Using immunoSEQ multiplex PCR, the repertoire was profiled, and TCRdb retains in-frame clones only, with some absent. The sample has more than 85,000 clones; 92% are singletons. As regards this clone: The target antigen is unknown.

The receptor was isolated from an adult who received the AZD1222 COVID-19 vaccine. The sample in question was peripheral blood, obtained 28 days after the second AZD1222 dose. V usage is TRBV6-2 or TRBV6-3 and J usage is TRBJ1-6, with a tentative D call TRBD1 (6 bases). CDR3 region: CASTPRQGISPLHF. The CDR3 region has the DNA TGTGCCAGCACCCCGCGGCAGGGGATTTCACCCCTCCACTTT.